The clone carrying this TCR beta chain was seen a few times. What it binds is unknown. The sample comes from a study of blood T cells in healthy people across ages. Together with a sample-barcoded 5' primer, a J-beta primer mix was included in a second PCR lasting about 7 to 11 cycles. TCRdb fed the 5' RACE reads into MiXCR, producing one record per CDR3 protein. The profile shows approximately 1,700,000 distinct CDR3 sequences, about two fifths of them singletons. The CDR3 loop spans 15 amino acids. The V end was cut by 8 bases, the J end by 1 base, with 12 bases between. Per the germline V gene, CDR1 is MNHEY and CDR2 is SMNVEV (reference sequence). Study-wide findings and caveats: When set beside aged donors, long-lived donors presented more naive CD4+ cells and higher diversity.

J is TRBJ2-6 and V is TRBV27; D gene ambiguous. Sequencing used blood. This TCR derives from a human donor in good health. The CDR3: CASARPISGANVLTF. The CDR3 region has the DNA TGTGCCAGCGCCCGTCCTATTTCTGGGGCCAACGTCCTGACTTTC.